The 10 T cell receptor beta chains listed next were all sequenced from one sample in a study of blood T cell repertoires in COVID-19. The repertoire was sequenced with immunoSEQ multiplex PCR; TCRdb's copy has only in-frame clones and lacks some. Of 40,000 to 55,000 clones in the sample, around 90% were seen once. Sequencing was carried out using peripheral blood. The origin of the receptors is a man aged 50 or older with active COVID-19.

CDR3 region: CASKDIYTDTQYF. The CDR3, as DNA: TGTGCCAGCAAGGACATTTACACAGATACGCAGTATTTT. The chain couples TRBV9 to TRBJ2-3; maybe TRBD1 (5 bases). V was pared by 6 bases and J by 2 bases, with 10 bases between. Germline V gene data show CDR1 as SGDLS and CDR2 as YYNGEE. This CDR3 is built from 13 residues. Looking up the rest from reference TRBV9 and TRBJ2-3 gives the full variable domain: DSGVTQTPKHLITATGQRVTLRCSPRSGDLSVYWYQQSLDQGLQFLIQYYNGEERAKGNILERFSAQQFPDLHSELNLSSLELGDSALYFCASKDIYTDTQYFGPGTRLTVL.

The J gene is TRBJ2-1, the V gene TRBV7-9, with D possibly matching TRBD2 (5 bases). CDR3 size: 18 residues. V was pared by 6 bases and J by 0 bases, with 21 bases between. Germline loops: CDR1 SEHNR, CDR2 FQNEAQ (reference sequence). DNA of the CDR3: TGTGCCAGCAGTCAAGGCGCTCGCGGACTCAGCTCCTACAATGAGCAGTTCTTC. Residues: CASSQGARGLSSYNEQFF.

This sequence joins TRBV19 and TRBJ2-5; TRBD1 aligns across 8 bases. Germline V lookup: CDR1 LNHDA, CDR2 SQIVND (reference sequence). The CDR3 covers 16 residues. V shed 3 bases and J 5 bases; nucleotides not matched to a gene: 11. This CDR3 reads CASSIRTGWRQETQYF. For the CDR3, the DNA is TGTGCCAGTAGTATCCGGACAGGGTGGCGTCAGGAGACCCAGTACTTC.

In DNA form, the CDR3 reads TGTGCCATCAGTGAGCTAAGGGGGCGAAGTTCCGAGCAGTACTTC. Its translation is CAISELRGRSSEQYF. This chain connects TRBV10-3 to TRBJ2-7; 7 nucleotides align to TRBD1. The J segment lost 6 bases and the V segment lost 2 bases, leaving 10 bases of the junction unmatched. The CDR3 has 15 residues. Germline values: CDR1 ENHRY, CDR2 SYGVKD.

V gene TRBV4-1 combines with J gene TRBJ2-5, with 11 nucleotides matching TRBD2. Trimming took 0 bases from V and 1 from J; bases not matched to a gene: 4. Germline V gives CDR1 MGHRA, CDR2 YSYEKL. This CDR3 spans 17 amino acids. The DNA of the CDR3 is TGCGCCAGCAGCCAAGATCCGACTAGCGGGGCCCAAGAGACCCAGTACTTC. Its translation is CASSQDPTSGAQETQYF.

This clone was observed once. The chain carries TRBV10-3 and TRBJ1-4, with D hard to call. This CDR3 is built from 13 residues. Germline V gene data show CDR1 as ENHRY and CDR2 as SYGVKD. Trimming shortened V by 6 bases and J by 8 bases, and 13 bases separated the two germline ends. The CDR3 here is CAIRGGLDEKLFF. The CDR3 nucleotides read TGTGCCATCAGGGGTGGACTGGACGAAAAACTGTTTTTT.

This chain joins TRBV27 and TRBJ2-5; 10 bases match TRBD2. The germline V gene has CDR1 MNHEY and CDR2 SMNVEV (reference sequence). The CDR3 runs to 15 residues. V gave up 4 bases and J gave up 5 bases; unmatched junction bases: 7. The CDR3 DNA reads as TGTGCCAGCAGTTCAAGCGGGAGGGCCGGGGAGACCCAGTACTTC. The encoded protein is CASSSSGRAGETQYF.

This clone was recorded only once. As DNA, the CDR3 is TGCAGCGCGACACCGGGACAGAGTAAGAACACTGAAGCTTTCTTT. Translated, it gives CSATPGQSKNTEAFF. The chain uses TRBV29-1 and TRBJ1-1; 7 bases align to TRBD1. In germline, CDR1 is SQVTM, CDR2 ANQGSEA. Unmatched junction bases numbered 12, after V lost 7 bases and J lost 1 base. This CDR3 has 15 amino acids.

The rearrangement uses TRBV6-5 and TRBJ1-1, with TRBD1 as a possible D gene (5 bases). The germline gives CDR1 MNHEY, CDR2 SVGAGI. The CDR3 consists of 16 residues. V lost 4 bases, J lost 0 bases, and 15 bases lay in between. Here the CDR3 DNA reads TGTGCCAGCAGTTTTGCAGGGAGGCCGGTGAACACTGAAGCTTTCTTT. Translating gives CASSFAGRPVNTEAFF.

This clone was seen just once. The rearrangement joins TRBV6-6 to TRBJ1-1; D is perhaps TRBD1 (6 bases). This CDR3 is built from 14 residues. CDR1 is MNHNY and CDR2 is SVGAGI in the germline V gene (reference sequence). V was pared by 6 bases and J by 0 bases, with 11 bases between. The CDR3 nucleotides read TGTGCCAGCAGAGGACAGCGCATGAACACTGAAGCTTTCTTT. It yields the protein CASRGQRMNTEAFF.